The clone carrying this T cell receptor (beta chain) was seen a handful of times. Its specificity is unknown. From the 5' RACE reads, TCRdb called clonotypes with MiXCR, one entry per CDR3 protein. The sample lists roughly 130,000 distinct CDR3 sequences; approximately 15% were seen once. These data originate in a study of CD8 T cells in ankylosing spondylitis. This CDR3 region has 14 residues. Trimming took off 4 bases at V and 7 bases at J, with 12 bases between the two ends. Per the germline V gene, CDR1 is SGDLS and CDR2 is YYNGEE. Study observations and caveats: Peripheral blood held disease-linked clones only at relatively low frequency, and these were CD8+.

The rearrangement links TRBV9 to TRBJ1-6; a weak D match, TRBD1 (5 bases). The origin of this receptor is a female donor with ankylosing spondylitis or in good health (not recorded which). The sequencing input was blood, either unsorted or a sorted T cell fraction (not recorded which). The CDR3 region is CASSSGTFNSPLHF. DNA of the CDR3: TGTGCCAGCAGCTCAGGGACTTTCAATTCACCCCTCCACTTT.